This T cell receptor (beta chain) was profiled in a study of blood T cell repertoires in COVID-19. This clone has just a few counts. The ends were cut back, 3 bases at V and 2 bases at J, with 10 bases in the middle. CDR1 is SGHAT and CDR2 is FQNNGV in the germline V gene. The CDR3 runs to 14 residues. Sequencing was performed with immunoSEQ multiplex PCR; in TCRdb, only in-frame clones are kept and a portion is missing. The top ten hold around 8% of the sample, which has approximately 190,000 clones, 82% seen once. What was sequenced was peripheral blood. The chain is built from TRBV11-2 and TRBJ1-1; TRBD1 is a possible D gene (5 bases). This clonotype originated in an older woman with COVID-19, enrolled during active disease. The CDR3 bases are TGTGCCAGCAGCTTCTCCAGGGCCAACACTGAAGCTTTCTTT. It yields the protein CASSFSRANTEAFF.